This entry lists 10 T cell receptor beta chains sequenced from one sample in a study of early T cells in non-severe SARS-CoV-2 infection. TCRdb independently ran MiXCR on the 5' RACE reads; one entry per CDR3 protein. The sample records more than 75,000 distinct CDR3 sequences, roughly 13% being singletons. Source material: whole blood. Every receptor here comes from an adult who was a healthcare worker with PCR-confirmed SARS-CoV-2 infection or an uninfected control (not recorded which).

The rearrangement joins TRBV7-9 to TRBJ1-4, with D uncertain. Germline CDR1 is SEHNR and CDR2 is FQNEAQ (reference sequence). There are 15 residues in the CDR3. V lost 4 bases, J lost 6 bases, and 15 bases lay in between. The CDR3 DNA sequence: TGTGCCAGCAGCTCACGACAAGGGCCTGATGAAAAACTGTTTTTT. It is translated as CASSSRQGPDEKLFF.

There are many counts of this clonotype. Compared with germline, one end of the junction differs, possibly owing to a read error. The CDR3 region is CASSLDRVGQETQYF. CDR3 nucleotides: TGCGCCAGCAGCCTAGACAGGGTTGGGCAAGAGACCCAGTACTTC. The V and J genes are TRBV3-1 and TRBJ2-5; 7 bases agree with TRBD1. Per the germline V gene, CDR1 is LGHDT and CDR2 is YNNKEL (reference sequence). There are 15 residues in the CDR3.

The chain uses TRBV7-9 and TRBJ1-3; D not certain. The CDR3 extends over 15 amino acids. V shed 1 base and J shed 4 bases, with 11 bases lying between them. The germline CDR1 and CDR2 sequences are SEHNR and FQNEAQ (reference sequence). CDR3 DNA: TGTGCCAGCAGCTTAGAGGAGGGAAGGGGAAACACCATATATTTT. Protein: CASSLEEGRGNTIYF. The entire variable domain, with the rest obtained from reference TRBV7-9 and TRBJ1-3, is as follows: DTGVSQNPRHKITKRGQNVTFRCDPISEHNRLYWYRQTLGQGPEFLTYFQNEAQLEKSRLLSDRFSAERPKGSFSTLEIQRTEQGDSAMYLCASSLEEGRGNTIYFGEGSWLTVV.

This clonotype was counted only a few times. The CDR3 sequence: CATSRDGRNQPQHF. The DNA of the CDR3 is TGTGCCACCAGCAGAGATGGCAGGAACCAGCCCCAGCATTTT. The chain combines TRBV15 with TRBJ1-5; D gene uncertain. Trimming shortened V by 0 bases and J by 7 bases, and 10 bases separated the two germline ends. The V gene's germline CDR1 is LNHNV and CDR2 YYDKDF (reference sequence). CDR3 length: 14 residues.

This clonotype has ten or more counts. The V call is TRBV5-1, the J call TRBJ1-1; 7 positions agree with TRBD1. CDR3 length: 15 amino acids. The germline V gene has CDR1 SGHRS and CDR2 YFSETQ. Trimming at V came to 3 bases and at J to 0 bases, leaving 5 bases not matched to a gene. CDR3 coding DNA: TGCGCCAGCAGCTCGGGACAGACCATGAACACTGAAGCTTTCTTT. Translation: CASSSGQTMNTEAFF.

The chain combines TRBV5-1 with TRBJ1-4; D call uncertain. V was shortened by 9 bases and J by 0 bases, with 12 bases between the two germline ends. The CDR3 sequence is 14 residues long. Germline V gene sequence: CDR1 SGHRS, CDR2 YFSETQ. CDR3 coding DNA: TGCGCCACCAAGGCCCAGGCAACTAATGAAAAACTGTTTTTT. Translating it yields CATKAQATNEKLFF.

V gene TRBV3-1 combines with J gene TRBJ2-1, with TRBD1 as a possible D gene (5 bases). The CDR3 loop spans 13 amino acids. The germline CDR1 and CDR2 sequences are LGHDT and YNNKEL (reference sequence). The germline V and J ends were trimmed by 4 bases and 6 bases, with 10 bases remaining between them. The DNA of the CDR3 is TGTGCCAGCAGCCTTGACAGCAGCAATGAGCAGTTCTTC. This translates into CASSLDSSNEQFF.

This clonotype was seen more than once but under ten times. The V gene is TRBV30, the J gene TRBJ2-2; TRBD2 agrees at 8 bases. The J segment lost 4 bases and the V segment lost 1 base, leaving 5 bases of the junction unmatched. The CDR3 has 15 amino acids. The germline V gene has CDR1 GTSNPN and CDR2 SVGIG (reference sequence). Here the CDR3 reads CAWSGSGESTGELFF. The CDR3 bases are TGTGCCTGGAGTGGTAGCGGGGAAAGCACCGGGGAGCTGTTTTTT.

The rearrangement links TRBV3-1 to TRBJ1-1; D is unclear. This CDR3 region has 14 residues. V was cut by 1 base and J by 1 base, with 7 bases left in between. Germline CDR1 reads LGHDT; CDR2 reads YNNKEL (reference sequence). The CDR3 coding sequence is TGTGCCAGCAGCCAAGCGGCGGGGAACACTGAAGCTTTCTTT. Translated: CASSQAAGNTEAFF.

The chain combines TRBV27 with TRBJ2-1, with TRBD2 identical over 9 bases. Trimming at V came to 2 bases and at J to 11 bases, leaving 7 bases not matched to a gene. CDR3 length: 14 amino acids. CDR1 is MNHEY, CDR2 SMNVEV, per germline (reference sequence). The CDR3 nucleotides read TGTGCCAGCAGTTTAACCCCGGGGACTAGCAAGCAGTTCTTC. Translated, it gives CASSLTPGTSKQFF.